The 17 T cell receptor beta chains listed next were all sequenced from one sample in a study of T-cell reconstitution after alpha-beta-depleted transplantation in children. Unique molecular identifiers were incorporated during preparation of the TCRbeta library. TCRdb reanalysed the PCR reads using MiXCR and keeps one entry per CDR3 protein. The table has approximately 390,000 distinct CDR3 sequences, roughly a tenth seen once. The material was PBMCs from the stem cell graft donor, obtained from the stem cell graft. The receptors stem from a human donor who donated a stem cell graft to a child with acute myeloid leukemia.

For this clonotype: Mismatch with germline at one junction end may stem from a read error. The chain uses TRBV3-1 and TRBJ2-3; 10 bases are a match to TRBD1. The CDR3 runs to 14 residues. Germline V gene sequence: CDR1 LGHDT, CDR2 YNNKEL (reference sequence). Here the CDR3 DNA reads TGTGCCAGCACCCAAAGGGACAGGGGCGATACGCAGTATTTT. Translating it yields CASTQRDRGDTQYF.

V usage is TRBV10-1 and J usage is TRBJ2-1; 7 bases map to TRBD2. The CDR3 totals 15 residues. Germline values: CDR1 WNHNN, CDR2 SYGVQD (reference sequence). J lost 6 bases, V lost 0 bases, and 5 bases had no gene match. CDR3 coding DNA: TGCGCCAGCAGTGAGTCGTTTGGGGGGGGCAATGAGCAGTTCTTC. This gives the protein CASSESFGGGNEQFF.

This clonotype was picked up a small number of times. This chain connects TRBV12-3 or TRBV12-4 to TRBJ2-3, with D perhaps TRBD2 (5 bases). The CDR3 runs 12 residues. The V end was cut by 7 bases, the J end by 14 bases, with 19 bases between. The CDR3 coding sequence is TGTGCCAGCACCGATGCGGGCGGCCTCCCGTATTTT. Translating gives CASTDAGGLPYF.

This clonotype was recorded a few times. The rearrangement links TRBV29-1 to TRBJ1-2; TRBD1 aligns across 7 bases. This CDR3 is 11 amino acids long. Trimming took 2 bases from V and 6 from J; bases not matched to a gene: 0. Germline V CDR1 and CDR2: SQVTM, ANQGSEA. The chain's CDR3 is CSVERGHGYTF. CDR3 nucleotides: TGCAGCGTTGAAAGGGGGCATGGCTACACCTTC.

The chain recombines TRBV19 with TRBJ2-5; 8 bases agree with TRBD2. V was clipped by 3 bases and J by 3 bases; unmatched bases: 6. The CDR3 runs to 15 residues. Germline V gene sequence: CDR1 LNHDA, CDR2 SQIVND (reference sequence). The CDR3 coding sequence is TGTGCCAGTAGTATGCGCGGGGGGCGAAAAGAGACCCAGTACTTC. As protein: CASSMRGGRKETQYF. Together with reference TRBV19 and TRBJ2-5, the CDR3 gives the full variable domain: DGGITQSPKYLFRKEGQNVTLSCEQNLNHDAMYWYRQDPGQGLRLIYYSQIVNDFQKGDIAEGYSVSREKKESFPLTVTSAQKNPTAFYLCASSMRGGRKETQYFGPGTRLLVL.

This chain links TRBV28 with TRBJ2-3; D tentatively reads TRBD1 or TRBD2 (6 bases each). The germline gives CDR1 MDHEN, CDR2 SYDVKM. The germline V and J ends were trimmed by 3 bases and 5 bases, with 18 bases remaining between them. The CDR3 totals 16 residues. The CDR3 DNA reads as TGTGCCAGCAGTTTCCCTCCCTCTGAGGGGGGAGATACGCAGTATTTT. Protein product: CASSFPPSEGGDTQYF.

The rearrangement uses TRBV7-9 and TRBJ2-7; 10 bases map to TRBD2. The CDR3 has 15 residues. The germline V gene encodes CDR1 SEHNR and CDR2 FQNEAQ (reference sequence). V gave up 5 bases and J gave up 4 bases; unmatched junction bases: 8. DNA of the CDR3: TGTGCCAGCAGCCCAACTAGCGGGGCACCTTACGAGCAGTACGTC. It encodes CASSPTSGAPYEQYV.

A single count supports this clonotype. Given a much more abundant clone one base away, this may be a read error. V gene TRBV6-5 combines with J gene TRBJ2-2; D is perhaps TRBD1 or TRBD2 (5 bases each). CDR3 length equals 16 residues. Germline assignment: CDR1 MNHEY and CDR2 SVGAGI. CDR3 region: CASSSPGPSNTGELLF. The CDR3 DNA is TGTGCCAGCAGTTCCCCGGGGCCTTCGAACACCGGGGAGCTGCTTTTT.

This clonotype was recorded a few times. This chain links TRBV6-2 or TRBV6-3 with TRBJ2-2; D ambiguous. This CDR3 region has 15 residues. The V end was cut by 5 bases, the J end by 6 bases, with 16 bases between. Looked up from germline, CDR1 is MNHEY and CDR2 is SVGEGT. The CDR3 DNA is TGTGCCAGCAGTCCCGCTCGACCTGGGGCCGGGGAGCTGTTTTTT. Encoded protein: CASSPARPGAGELFF.

This clonotype was seen a handful of times. The gene calls are TRBV5-6 and TRBJ2-3; TRBD1 is a possible D gene (6 bases). The CDR3 runs to 14 residues. Germline V gene data show CDR1 as SGHDT and CDR2 as YYEEEE. V was shortened by 4 bases and J by 0 bases, with 9 bases between the two germline ends. Written as DNA, the CDR3 is TGTGCCAGCAGCCGACAGGTTAGCACAGATACGCAGTATTTT. Its translation: CASSRQVSTDTQYF.

In its sample, this clonotype was seen a few times. This chain connects TRBV7-2 to TRBJ2-1; a weak D match, TRBD2 (6 bases). V was trimmed by 5 bases and J by 7 bases, leaving 15 bases between them. Per germline, CDR1 SGHTA and CDR2 FQGNSA. This CDR3 is 14 amino acids long. The CDR3 nucleotides are TGTGCCAGCAGCCCGAGAACGGGAGTTAATGAGCAGTTCTTC. Translation: CASSPRTGVNEQFF.

This clonotype occurred a few times. V gene TRBV11-2 combines with J gene TRBJ2-3; D may match TRBD1 or TRBD2 (5 bases each). There are 12 residues in the CDR3. CDR1 SGHAT and CDR2 FQNNGV come from the germline V gene. V was shortened by 3 bases and J by 6 bases, with 7 bases between the two germline ends. The CDR3 spells CASSFGDDTQYF. CDR3 coding DNA: TGTGCCAGCAGCTTTGGGGACGATACGCAGTATTTT.

This clonotype was detected many times. The J gene is TRBJ1-1, the V gene TRBV15; D remains ambiguous. V lost 3 bases to trimming and J lost 2 bases, with 7 bases between them. Germline loops: CDR1 LNHNV, CDR2 YYDKDF (reference sequence). This CDR3 has 13 residues. In DNA, the CDR3 is TGTGCCACCAGCAGGAACATAAACACTGAAGCTTTCTTT. Its protein is CATSRNINTEAFF.

This clonotype was detected only a few times. The genes are TRBV5-1 and TRBJ2-1, with TRBD2 matching 10 bases. CDR1 and CDR2 from the germline V gene are SGHRS and YFSETQ. With V trimmed by 2 bases and J by 8 bases, 13 bases remained unmatched. The CDR3 covers 17 residues. Written as DNA, the CDR3 is TGCGCCAGCAGCTTCCCTCTTACTAGCGGGGCCCAGGATGAGCAGTTCTTC. Translating gives CASSFPLTSGAQDEQFF.

This clonotype was observed a few times. The V call is TRBV29-1, the J call TRBJ2-1, with 8 nucleotides matching TRBD2. The trim removed 0 bases at V and 1 base at J, leaving 5 bases unmatched. The CDR3 runs 16 residues. CDR1 and CDR2 (germline): SQVTM, ANQGSEA. The chain's CDR3 is CSVEDWREASYNEQFF. DNA for the CDR3: TGCAGCGTTGAAGATTGGCGGGAGGCTTCCTACAATGAGCAGTTCTTC.

V gene TRBV3-1 combines with J gene TRBJ1-2; no clear D gene. Germline V gene lookup returns CDR1 LGHDT and CDR2 YNNKEL (reference sequence). V was shortened by 0 bases and J by 3 bases, with 23 bases between the two germline ends. This CDR3 comprises 19 residues. Written as DNA, the CDR3 is TGTGCCAGCAGCCAAGATGTGCCTTCGGTTTGGATCCCTGACTATGGCTACACCTTC. This translates into CASSQDVPSVWIPDYGYTF. Filled out from reference TRBV3-1 and TRBJ1-2, the complete variable domain reads DTAVSQTPKYLVTQMGNDKSIKCEQNLGHDTMYWYKQDSKKFLKIMFSYNNKELIINETVPNRFSPKSPDKAHLNLHINSLELGDSAVYFCASSQDVPSVWIPDYGYTFGSGTRLTVV.

The chain recombines TRBV7-2 with TRBJ2-7; no definite D call. The CDR3 runs to 12 residues. Germline-derived CDR1 and CDR2 are SGHTA and FQGNSA. V lost 5 bases, J lost 5 bases, and 10 bases lay in between. The CDR3 reads CASSPTPNEQYF. For the CDR3, the DNA is TGTGCCAGCAGCCCTACCCCCAACGAGCAGTACTTC. Using reference TRBV7-2 and TRBJ2-7 for the parts outside the CDR3, the full variable domain is GAGVSQSPSNKVTEKGKDVELRCDPISGHTALYWYRQSLGQGLEFLIYFQGNSAPDKSGLPSDRFSAERTGGSVSTLTIQRTQQEDSAVYLCASSPTPNEQYFGPGTRLTVT.